Listed here is a single T cell receptor (beta chain). The data derive from a study of CD8+CD57+ T cells in acquired aplastic anemia. Study-level information: Mean yield of DNA from sorted CD4+ and CD8+ cells was approximately 3 ug. Where healthy donors were concerned, CD4+ cells averaged roughly 11 million reads.

TCR beta VDJ and CDR3 profiles were obtained from a genomic DNA template. Each CDR3 protein gets one entry after TCRdb re-called the reads with MiXCR. The data hold fewer than 250,000 distinct CDR3 sequences, with around half observed a single time. Germline values: CDR1 SGHVS, CDR2 FNYEAQ. The length of the CDR3 is 17 residues. V lost 6 bases, J lost 5 bases, and 18 bases stayed unmatched. The receptor's source is a human donor in good health, serving as a control. V and J are TRBV7-6 and TRBJ1-1; 7 bases are a match to TRBD1. The sequenced sample consisted of sorted CD4+, CD8+, or CD8+CD57+ T cells (not recorded which) from PBMCs. The CDR3 nucleotides read TGTGCCAGCAGTTCCCCACAGGGGTGGGCTTTGGGGACTGAAGCTTTCTTT. Translation: CASSSPQGWALGTEAFF.